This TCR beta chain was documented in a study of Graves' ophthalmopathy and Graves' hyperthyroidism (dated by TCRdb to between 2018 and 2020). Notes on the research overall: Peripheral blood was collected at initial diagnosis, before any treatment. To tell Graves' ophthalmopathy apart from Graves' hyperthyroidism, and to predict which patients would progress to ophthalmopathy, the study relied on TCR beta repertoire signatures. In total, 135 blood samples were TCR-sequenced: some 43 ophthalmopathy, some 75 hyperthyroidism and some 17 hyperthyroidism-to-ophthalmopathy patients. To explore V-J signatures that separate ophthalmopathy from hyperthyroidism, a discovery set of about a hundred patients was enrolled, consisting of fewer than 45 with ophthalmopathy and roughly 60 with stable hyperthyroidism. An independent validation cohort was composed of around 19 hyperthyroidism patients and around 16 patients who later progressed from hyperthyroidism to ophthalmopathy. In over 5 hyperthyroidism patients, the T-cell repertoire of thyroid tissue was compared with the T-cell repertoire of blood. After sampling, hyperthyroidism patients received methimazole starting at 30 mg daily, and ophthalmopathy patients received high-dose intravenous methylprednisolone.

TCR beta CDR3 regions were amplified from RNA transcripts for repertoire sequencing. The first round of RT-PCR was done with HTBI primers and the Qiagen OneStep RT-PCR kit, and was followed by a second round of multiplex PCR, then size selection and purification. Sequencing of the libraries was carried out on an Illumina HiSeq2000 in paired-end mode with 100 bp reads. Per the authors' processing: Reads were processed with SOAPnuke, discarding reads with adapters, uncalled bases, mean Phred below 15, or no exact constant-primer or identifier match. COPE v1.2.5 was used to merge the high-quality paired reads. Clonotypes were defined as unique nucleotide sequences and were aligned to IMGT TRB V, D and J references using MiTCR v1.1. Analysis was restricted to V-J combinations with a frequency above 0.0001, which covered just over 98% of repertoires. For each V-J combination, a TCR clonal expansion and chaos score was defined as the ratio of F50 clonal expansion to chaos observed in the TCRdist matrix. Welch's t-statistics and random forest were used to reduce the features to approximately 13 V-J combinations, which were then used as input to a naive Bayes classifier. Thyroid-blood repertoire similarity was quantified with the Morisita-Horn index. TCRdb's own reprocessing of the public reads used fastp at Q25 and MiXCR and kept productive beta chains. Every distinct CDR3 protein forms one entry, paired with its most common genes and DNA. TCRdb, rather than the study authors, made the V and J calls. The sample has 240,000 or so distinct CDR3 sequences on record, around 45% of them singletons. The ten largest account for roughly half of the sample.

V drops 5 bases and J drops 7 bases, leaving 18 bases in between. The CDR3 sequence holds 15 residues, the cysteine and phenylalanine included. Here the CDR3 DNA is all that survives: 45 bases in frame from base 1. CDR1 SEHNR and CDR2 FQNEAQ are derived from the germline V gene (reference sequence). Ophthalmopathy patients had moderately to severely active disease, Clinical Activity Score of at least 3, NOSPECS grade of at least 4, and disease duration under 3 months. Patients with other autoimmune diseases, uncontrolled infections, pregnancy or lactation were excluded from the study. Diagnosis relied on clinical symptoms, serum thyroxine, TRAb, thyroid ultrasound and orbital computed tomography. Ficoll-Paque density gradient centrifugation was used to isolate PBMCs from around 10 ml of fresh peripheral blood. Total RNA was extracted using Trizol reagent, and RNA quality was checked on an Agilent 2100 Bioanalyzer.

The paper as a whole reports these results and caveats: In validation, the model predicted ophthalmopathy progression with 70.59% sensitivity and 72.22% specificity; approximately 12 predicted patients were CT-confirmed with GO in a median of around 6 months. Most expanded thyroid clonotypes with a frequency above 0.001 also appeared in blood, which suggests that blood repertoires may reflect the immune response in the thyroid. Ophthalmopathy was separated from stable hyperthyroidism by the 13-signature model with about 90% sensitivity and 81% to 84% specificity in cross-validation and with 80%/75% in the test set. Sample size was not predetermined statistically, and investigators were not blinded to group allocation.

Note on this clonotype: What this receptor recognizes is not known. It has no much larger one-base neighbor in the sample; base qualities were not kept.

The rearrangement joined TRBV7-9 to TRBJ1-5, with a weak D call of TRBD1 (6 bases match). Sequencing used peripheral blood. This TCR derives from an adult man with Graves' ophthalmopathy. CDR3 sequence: CASSPGDMKQQPQHF. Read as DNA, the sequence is TGTGCCAGCAGCCCCGGGGACATGAAACAACAGCCCCAGCATTTT.